The 19 T cell receptor beta chains listed next were all sequenced from one sample in a study of vaccination and CD4 T cells after COVID-19. Which antigens these TCRs recognize remains unknown. Documented treatment: roughly 10-day PBMC culture with coronavirus spike peptide pools or control peptides (ViraFEST assay). The Oncomine TCR Beta short-read assay was what sequenced the DNA obtained from cultured CD4+ T cells. TCRdb redid the calling of the PCR reads with MiXCR, one entry per CDR3 protein. Here the sample spans some 16,000 distinct CDR3 sequences, approximately 81% being singletons. Sequences were derived from CD4+ T cells from blood, cultured in vitro, sampled after SARS-CoV-2 vaccination. The receptors originated from a human donor who received a COVID-19 vaccine.

The chain links TRBV30 to TRBJ1-4, with D perhaps matching TRBD1 (6 bases). The CDR3 sequence is 18 residues long. Per germline, CDR1 GTSNPN and CDR2 SVGIG (reference sequence). V was cut by 0 bases and J by 4 bases, with 21 bases left in between. In DNA form, the CDR3 reads TGTGCCTGGAGTGTCCTGCCAAGGACAGTAGGTCATAATGAAAAACTGTTTTTT. Amino acids: CAWSVLPRTVGHNEKLFF.

This clonotype appeared once. This sequence joins TRBV25-1 and TRBJ2-7; 11 nucleotides align to TRBD1. Germline lookup yields CDR1 MGHDK and CDR2 SYGVNS. The CDR3 runs to 15 residues. J gave up 4 bases and V 2 bases, and 4 bases lay outside the gene matches. CDR3 nucleotide sequence: TGTGCCAGCAGTGAAGCCCGGGACAGGGGGTACGAGCAGTACTTC. Amino acid sequence: CASSEARDRGYEQYF.

Only a few counts were recorded for this clonotype. CDR3 sequence (DNA): TGCAGTGCCCCCGGGACAGGGTATCAGCCCCAGCATTTT. It specifies CSAPGTGYQPQHF. The chain recombines TRBV20-1 with TRBJ1-5; 9 nucleotides match TRBD1. Germline CDR1 reads DFQATT; CDR2 reads SNEGSKA (reference sequence). V lost 6 bases to trimming and J lost 5 bases; unmatched junction nucleotides: 5. This CDR3 spans 13 amino acids.

This clonotype was found once. The rearrangement joins TRBV20-1 to TRBJ2-3; D might be TRBD1 or TRBD2, each matching 5 bases. This CDR3 comprises 15 residues. V was cut by 4 bases and J by 2 bases, with 16 bases left in between. Germline V gene lookup returns CDR1 DFQATT and CDR2 SNEGSKA (reference sequence). The CDR3 DNA reads TGCAGTGCTATCACCGGGACGGAAACCACAGATACGCAGTATTTT. Protein product: CSAITGTETTDTQYF.

V is TRBV7-2 and J is TRBJ2-1; D gene uncertain. V lost 6 bases and J lost 5, with 5 bases in between. Germline values: CDR1 SGHTA, CDR2 FQGNSA. The CDR3 length is 11 residues. CDR3 nucleotide sequence: TGTGCCAGCAGGAACGACAATGAGCAGTTCTTC. It is translated as CASRNDNEQFF.

V usage is TRBV20-1 and J usage is TRBJ1-5, with 11 bases fitting TRBD1. V lost 5 bases, J lost 5 bases, and 5 bases stayed unmatched. Germline assignment: CDR1 DFQATT and CDR2 SNEGSKA (reference sequence). This CDR3 is built from 14 residues. The chain's CDR3 is CSARTGGAYQPQHF. The CDR3 bases are TGCAGTGCTCGGACAGGGGGCGCATATCAGCCCCAGCATTTT.

This clonotype was detected a few times. The V and J genes are TRBV6-1 and TRBJ1-5, with D maybe TRBD1 (6 bases). Trimming removed 7 bases at V and 7 bases at J, with 20 bases between. The CDR3 is made up of 15 amino acids. Germline V CDR1 and CDR2: MNHNS, SASEGT. CDR3 amino acids: CASTLNHREEQPQHF. Here the CDR3 DNA reads TGTGCCAGCACTCTGAACCACAGGGAGGAACAGCCCCAGCATTTT.

This clonotype was observed a few times. The V call is TRBV6-1, the J call TRBJ1-1, with D uncertain. The length of the CDR3 is 13 residues. Trimming removed 6 bases from V and 7 bases from J, with 15 bases in between. Germline values: CDR1 MNHNS, CDR2 SASEGT. This chain's CDR3 is CASSPSGSLEAFF. CDR3 in DNA: TGTGCCAGCAGCCCCTCGGGGAGCCTTGAAGCTTTCTTT.

The chain carries TRBV7-2 and TRBJ2-5, with TRBD2 identical over 11 bases. V lost 2 bases and J lost 3; bases outside the gene matches: 8. Germline V gives CDR1 SGHTA, CDR2 FQGNSA. The CDR3 has 17 amino acids. CDR3 residues: CASSLLAGGRRKETQYF. The CDR3 nucleotides read TGTGCCAGCAGCTTACTAGCGGGGGGCCGGAGAAAAGAGACCCAGTACTTC. Full variable domain (outside the CDR3, taken from reference TRBV7-2 and TRBJ2-5): GAGVSQSPSNKVTEKGKDVELRCDPISGHTALYWYRQSLGQGLEFLIYFQGNSAPDKSGLPSDRFSAERTGGSVSTLTIQRTQQEDSAVYLCASSLLAGGRRKETQYFGPGTRLLVL.

The chain carries TRBV6-5 and TRBJ2-2, with D possibly being TRBD2 (6 bases). Deletions cut 0 bases from V and 4 bases from J, with 9 bases between. The germline gives CDR1 MNHEY, CDR2 SVGAGI. The CDR3 is made up of 15 amino acids. Here the CDR3 reads CASSYSGLLTGELFF. For the CDR3, the DNA is TGTGCCAGCAGTTACTCGGGACTTCTCACCGGGGAGCTGTTTTTT.

The chain combines TRBV7-9 with TRBJ2-7; 8 bases map to TRBD1. The DNA matches TRBJ2-5 better at its end, which makes the J call doubtful. Germline-derived CDR1 and CDR2 are SEHNR and FQNEAQ (reference sequence). CDR3 length: 15 amino acids. CDR3 bases: TGTGCCAGCAGCCGAACCAGGGGGCTACGAGAGACCCAGTACTTC. It codes for CASSRTRGLRETQYF.

V and J are TRBV20-1 and TRBJ2-5; 11 nucleotides match TRBD2. The germline V gene has CDR1 DFQATT and CDR2 SNEGSKA (reference sequence). J gave up 3 bases and V 6 bases, and 6 bases lay outside the gene matches. The CDR3 extends over 14 amino acids. The CDR3 protein is CSAPILAGEETQYF. As DNA, the CDR3 is TGCAGTGCGCCGATACTAGCGGGGGAAGAGACCCAGTACTTC.

The rearrangement uses TRBV15 and TRBJ2-2; 11 nucleotides align to TRBD1. V lost 2 bases and J lost 5; bases outside the gene matches: 1. Looked up from germline, CDR1 is LNHNV and CDR2 is YYDKDF (reference sequence). This CDR3 has 15 amino acids. Here the CDR3 reads CATSRRDRGTGELFF. The CDR3 DNA follows: TGTGCCACCAGCAGACGGGACAGGGGGACCGGGGAGCTGTTTTTT. Filled out from reference TRBV15 and TRBJ2-2, the complete variable domain reads DAMVIQNPRYQVTQFGKPVTLSCSQTLNHNVMYWYQQKSSQAPKLLFHYYDKDFNNEADTPDNFQSRRPNTSFCFLDIRSPGLGDTAMYLCATSRRDRGTGELFFGEGSRLTVL.

CDR3 region: CAWTGQWVREQYF. CDR3 coding DNA: TGTGCCTGGACGGGACAATGGGTGCGGGAGCAGTACTTC. V gene TRBV30 combines with J gene TRBJ2-7; the D gene is possibly TRBD1 (6 bases). The CDR3 contains 13 residues. Germline CDR1 and CDR2: GTSNPN and SVGIG (reference sequence). V was pared by 4 bases and J by 7 bases, with 17 bases between.

The chain is built from TRBV27 and TRBJ2-7; D may be TRBD2 (6 bases). The CDR3 has 17 amino acids. Trimming removed 1 base at V and 5 bases at J, with 21 bases between. Germline V gene data show CDR1 as MNHEY and CDR2 as SMNVEV (reference sequence). CDR3 protein: CASSLYPGQGRRDEQYF. In DNA form, the CDR3 reads TGTGCCAGCAGTTTATACCCCGGGCAGGGTCGGAGGGACGAGCAGTACTTC.

The rearrangement links TRBV6-1 to TRBJ1-1; 10 nucleotides align to TRBD1. The V gene end was trimmed by 7 bases and the J gene end by 0 bases; junction bases not matched to a gene: 5. This CDR3 has 15 residues. CDR1 and CDR2 from the germline V gene are MNHNS and SASEGT. This CDR3 reads CASIRDRGVNTEAFF. The DNA for the CDR3 is TGTGCCAGCATTCGGGACAGGGGCGTGAACACTGAAGCTTTCTTT.

The count of this clonotype is one. This chain joins TRBV19 and TRBJ1-3, with 7 positions matching TRBD1. CDR1 is LNHDA, CDR2 SQIVND, per germline (reference sequence). This CDR3 comprises 16 residues. Germline trimming cut 5 bases from V and 3 bases from J; bases unmatched to any gene: 10. The CDR3 DNA reads TGTGCCAGTAGTCCTCAGGGGCGACAGGGTGGAAACACCATATATTTT. It is translated as CASSPQGRQGGNTIYF.

The chain recombines TRBV19 with TRBJ1-6, with TRBD1 identical over 8 bases. With V trimmed by 5 bases and J by 7 bases, 7 bases remained unmatched. This CDR3 is built from 15 residues. Germline V gene data show CDR1 as LNHDA and CDR2 as SQIVND (reference sequence). The CDR3 DNA is TGTGCCAGTAGTGTGACAGGGGAAGAGAATTCACCCCTCCACTTT. It codes for CASSVTGEENSPLHF.

V is TRBV30 and J is TRBJ1-6; D possibly corresponds to TRBD1 (5 bases). V lost 4 bases and J 4 bases, leaving 11 bases between the germline ends. This CDR3 spans 14 amino acids. Germline V gene sequence: CDR1 GTSNPN, CDR2 SVGIG (reference sequence). The CDR3, as DNA: TGTGCCTGGACCCCGCGGGGGTATAATTCACCCCTCCACTTT. This codes for CAWTPRGYNSPLHF.